This T cell receptor (beta chain) was sequenced in a study of blood T cell repertoires in COVID-19 (dated by TCRdb to 2020 to 2022). Regarding the study in general: Samples from collaborators originated in the United States, Italy and Spain and spanned both the acute and convalescent phases of COVID-19. The prospective study material was composed of cDNA or gDNA derived from T cells, B-cell-depleted T cells, or PBMCs. The dataset comprised deeply sampled blood TCRbeta repertoires from subjects exposed to, actively infected with, or recovered from COVID-19. The repertoires were made available in a free public database intended to serve as a resource for research on the immune response to SARS-CoV-2. The samples were drawn from the first 160 participants of the ongoing ImmuneRACE study and from 950 to 1,500 subjects provided by 6 global collaborators. Sample metadata almost always included a de-identified subject ID, COVID-19 status, age in years and sex. Where available, HLA class I and class II types were obtained from metadata supplied by the sample provider rather than from assay-based typing.

Whole blood was collected in K2EDTA tubes by collaborating institutions according to the institutions' own protocols. For TCRbeta analysis, collaborators shipped samples in one of three forms: frozen whole blood, isolated PBMCs, or DNA extracted from either of those sample types. TCRbeta CDR3 regions were amplified from genomic DNA using the immunoSEQ Assay, a bias-controlled multiplex PCR. In the source study's methods: Within the assay, amplification of reference gene primers was used to estimate how many nucleated cells each sample contained. To quantify the absolute abundance of each unique TCRbeta CDR3 rearrangement, sequence reads were collapsed and filtered. For each sample, productive Simpson clonality was calculated as the square root of Simpson's diversity index across productive rearrangements. What TCRdb holds here is the immuneACCESS table cut down to in-frame rearrangements. Part of the clones is not present; checked against another copy, under half of the missing clones reflect an unresolved V gene, and the others are unexplained. That table gives V, J and clone size, and the DNA gave D and trimming. Recorded for this sample are roughly 140,000 clones; just over 85% of them occurred a single time. Approximately 3.5% of the sample is held by the ten biggest clonotypes.

On the study overall, not on this receptor specifically: Clinical and demographic metadata were provided uncurated, with the amount varying by source and participant.

For this clone: Its antigen remains undetermined. No base qualities exist here, and no much larger clone lies one base off it.

CDR1 and CDR2, per the germline V gene, are SQVTM and ANQGSEA. Cut back by 7 bases and 0 bases, the V and J ends lie 13 bases apart. Measured from the cysteine to the phenylalanine, the CDR3 is 14 residues long. The only DNA kept is the CDR3, 42 bases in frame from the first base. In this chain, TRBV29-1 is recombined with TRBJ2-1; no D gene call is confident. Input material: peripheral blood. This clonotype originated in a man aged 65 to 85 with acute or convalescent COVID-19. The sequenced DNA is TGCAGCGACAACAGCAGATCCTCCTACAATGAGCAGTTCTTC. It translates to CSDNSRSSYNEQFF.